What follows describes a single T cell receptor (beta chain). This sample's RNA came from whole unsorted tissue. The source of the sample is a study of tumor and adjacent non-tumor tissue in lung cancer. The library came from three nested PCR rounds adapted from ARM-PCR protocols. TCRdb re-analysed the multiplex PCR reads in MiXCR, keeping a single row per CDR3 protein. The sample shows about 93,000 distinct CDR3 sequences, 61% of them seen only once. This TCR was sampled from a man in his sixties or seventies with non-small cell lung cancer. The sample comprised lung tumor tissue.

The CDR3 nucleotides are TGCGCCAGCAAACGAGAACTAGCGGGAGGCTCCTACGAGCAGTACTTC. Residues: CASKRELAGGSYEQYF. The V and J genes are TRBV5-1 and TRBJ2-7; 12 bases agree with TRBD2. CDR1 is SGHRS, CDR2 YFSETQ, per germline. The CDR3 covers 16 residues. After removal of 6 bases from V and 0 bases from J, the junction contained 7 bases not matched to a gene.